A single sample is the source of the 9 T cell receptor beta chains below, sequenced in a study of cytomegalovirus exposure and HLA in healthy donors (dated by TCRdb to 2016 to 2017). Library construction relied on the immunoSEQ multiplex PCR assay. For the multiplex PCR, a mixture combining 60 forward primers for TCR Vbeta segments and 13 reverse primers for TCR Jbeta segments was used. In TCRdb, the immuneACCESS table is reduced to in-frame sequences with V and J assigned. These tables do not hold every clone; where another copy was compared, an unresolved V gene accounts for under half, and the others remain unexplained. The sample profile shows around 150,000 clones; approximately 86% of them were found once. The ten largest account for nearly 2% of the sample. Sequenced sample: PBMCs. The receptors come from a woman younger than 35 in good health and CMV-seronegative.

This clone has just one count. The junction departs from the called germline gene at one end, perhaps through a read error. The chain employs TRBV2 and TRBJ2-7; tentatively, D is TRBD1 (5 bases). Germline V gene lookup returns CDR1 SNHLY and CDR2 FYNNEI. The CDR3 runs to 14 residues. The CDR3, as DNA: TGTGCCAGCAGTGTATTAGGGGCCGACACGAAGCAGTGCTTC. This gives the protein CASSVLGADTKQCF.

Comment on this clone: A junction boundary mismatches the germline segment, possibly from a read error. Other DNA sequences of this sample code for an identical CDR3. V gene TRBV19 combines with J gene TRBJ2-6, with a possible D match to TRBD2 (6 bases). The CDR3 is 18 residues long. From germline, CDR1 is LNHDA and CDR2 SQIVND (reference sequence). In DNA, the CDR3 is TGTGCCAGTAGGATAGGTTGGCGGGAAAGAGCTGGGGCCAACGTCCTGACTTTC. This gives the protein CASRIGWRERAGANVLTF.

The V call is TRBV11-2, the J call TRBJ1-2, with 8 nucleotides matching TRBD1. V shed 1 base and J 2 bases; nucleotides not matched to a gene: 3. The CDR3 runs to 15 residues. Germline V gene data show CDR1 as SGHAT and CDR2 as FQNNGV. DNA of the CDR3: TGTGCCAGCAGCTTAGCTAGGACAGGGAACTATGGCTACACCTTC. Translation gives CASSLARTGNYGYTF. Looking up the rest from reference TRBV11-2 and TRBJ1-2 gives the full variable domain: EAGVAQSPRYKIIEKRQSVAFWCNPISGHATLYWYQQILGQGPKLLIQFQNNGVVDDSQLPKDRFSAERLKGVDSTLKIQPAKLEDSAVYLCASSLARTGNYGYTFGSGTRLTVV.

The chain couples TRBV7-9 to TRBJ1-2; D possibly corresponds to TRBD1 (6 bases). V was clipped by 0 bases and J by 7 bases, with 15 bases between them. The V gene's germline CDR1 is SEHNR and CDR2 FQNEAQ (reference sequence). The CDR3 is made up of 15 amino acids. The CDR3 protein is CASSLAETGGAGYTF. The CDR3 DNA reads TGTGCCAGCAGCTTAGCCGAGACAGGTGGGGCTGGCTACACCTTC.

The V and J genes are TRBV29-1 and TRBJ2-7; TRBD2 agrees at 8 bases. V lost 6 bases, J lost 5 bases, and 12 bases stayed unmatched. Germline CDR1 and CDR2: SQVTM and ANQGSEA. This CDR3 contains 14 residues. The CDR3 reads CSVDPGLGIHEQYF. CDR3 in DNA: TGCAGCGTGGACCCGGGACTAGGGATCCACGAGCAGTACTTC.

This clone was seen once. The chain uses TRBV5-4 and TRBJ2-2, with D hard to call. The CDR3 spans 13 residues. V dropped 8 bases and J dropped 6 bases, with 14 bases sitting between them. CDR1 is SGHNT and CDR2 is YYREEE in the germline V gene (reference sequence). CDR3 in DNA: TGTGCCAGACCCCTAGAATTTGCCGGGGAGCTGTTTTTT. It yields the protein CARPLEFAGELFF.

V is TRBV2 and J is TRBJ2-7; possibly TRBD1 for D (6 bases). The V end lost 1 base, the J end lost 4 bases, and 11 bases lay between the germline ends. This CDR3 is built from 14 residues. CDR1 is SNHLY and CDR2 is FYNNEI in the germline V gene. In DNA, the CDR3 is TGTGCCAGCAGTGAAGGTCACAGGGAGTACGAGCAGTACTTC. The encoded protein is CASSEGHREYEQYF.

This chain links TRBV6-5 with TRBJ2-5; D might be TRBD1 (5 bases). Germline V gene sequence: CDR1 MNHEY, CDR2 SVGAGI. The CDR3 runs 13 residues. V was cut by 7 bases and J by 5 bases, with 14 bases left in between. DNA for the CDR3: TGTGCCAGCAACCGTCAGGGATACGAGACCCAGTACTTC. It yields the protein CASNRQGYETQYF.

The CDR3: CANLLEGAYNSPLHF. The DNA for the CDR3 is TGTGCCAACCTACTGGAGGGGGCTTACAATTCACCCCTCCACTTT. V gene TRBV19 combines with J gene TRBJ1-6, with 7 nucleotides matching TRBD1. J gave up 7 bases and V 10 bases, and 13 bases lay outside the gene matches. Per germline, CDR1 LNHDA and CDR2 SQIVND (reference sequence). The CDR3 loop spans 15 amino acids.